The rows below give T cell receptor beta chains drawn from one sample of a study of early T cells in non-severe SARS-CoV-2 infection. TCRdb used MiXCR to reprocess the 5' RACE reads, holding one entry per CDR3 protein. The table includes about 80,000 distinct CDR3 sequences, 5% detected once. Sequencing was performed on whole blood, taken at baseline. All receptors derive from an adult who was a healthcare worker with PCR-confirmed SARS-CoV-2 infection or an uninfected control (not recorded which). Both conserved end residues are part of each CDR3. The D gene is left open where the match is weak. A row's size may be missing; if present it is once, few, many or a size class.

j_call clone_size v_call d_call cdr3_aa cdr3_nt
TRBJ2-1 few TRBV20-1 TRBD2 CSAPGTSGREGFF TGCAGTGCTCCCGGGACTAGCGGGAGAGAAGGGTTCTTC
TRBJ2-6 NA TRBV28 NA CASSFGAVGGANVLTF TGTGCCAGCAGTTTCGGAGCGGTCGGCGGGGCCAACGTCCTGACTTTC
TRBJ2-5 many TRBV30 NA CAWGAGSVQETQYF TGTGCCTGGGGGGCCGGCAGCGTCCAAGAGACCCAGTACTTC
TRBJ2-7 many TRBV7-3 TRBD2 CASSRTSGPGNEQYF TGTGCCAGCAGCAGGACTAGCGGGCCAGGGAACGAGCAGTACTTC
TRBJ2-1 many TRBV20-1 NA CSATILGSYNEQFF TGCAGTGCCACAATATTGGGGAGCTACAATGAGCAGTTCTTC
TRBJ2-1 many TRBV4-2 TRBD2 CASSQDSQRGGSEQFF TGTGCCAGCAGCCAAGATAGCCAGCGGGGAGGAAGTGAGCAGTTCTTC
TRBJ2-3 NA TRBV27 NA CASSLSRLSTDTQYF TGTGCCAGCAGTTTATCCCGACTTAGCACAGATACGCAGTATTTT
TRBJ2-3 few TRBV2 TRBD1 CASSGPDRGTDTQYF TGTGCCAGCAGTGGCCCGGACAGGGGGACAGATACGCAGTATTTT
TRBJ1-1 many TRBV4-1 TRBD1 CASSRGQVNTEAFF TGCGCCAGCTCCCGAGGACAGGTGAACACTGAAGCTTTCTTT
TRBJ2-7 few TRBV27 NA CASTMRGSSREQYF TGTGCCAGCACCATGAGAGGGAGTTCCCGCGAGCAGTACTTC
TRBJ2-7 few TRBV5-1 NA CASSPTTRDEQYF TGCGCCAGCAGCCCAACCACAAGGGACGAGCAGTACTTC
TRBJ1-2 many TRBV6-5 NA CASSDSSYGYTF TGTGCCAGCAGCGACAGCTCCTATGGCTACACCTTC
TRBJ1-4 NA TRBV11-2 NA CASSPAGATNEKLFF TGTGCCAGCAGCCCGGCCGGTGCAACTAATGAAAAACTGTTTTTT
TRBJ2-5 many TRBV5-1 NA CASSLERRAVGETQYF TGCGCCAGCAGCTTGGAGAGGCGGGCCGTGGGGGAGACCCAGTACTTC
TRBJ1-2 few TRBV5-1 NA CASSLDHRTNYGYTF TGCGCCAGCAGCTTGGACCACAGAACTAACTATGGCTACACCTTC
TRBJ1-5 many TRBV5-1 TRBD1 CASSPGYRQGSSNQPQHF TGCGCCAGCAGCCCGGGATACCGACAGGGGTCGAGCAATCAGCCCCAGCATTTT
TRBJ1-1 medium-sized TRBV6-1 NA CASSEWGDTEAFF TGTGCCAGCAGTGAATGGGGGGACACTGAAGCTTTCTTT
TRBJ2-5 many TRBV7-9 NA CASSLGGQGNQETQYF TGTGCCAGCAGCTTAGGAGGGCAGGGGAATCAAGAGACCCAGTACTTC
TRBJ1-3 NA TRBV7-9 NA CASNPSGSSGNTIYF TGTGCCAGCAACCCCAGCGGCAGCTCTGGAAACACCATATATTTT
TRBJ2-3 many TRBV9 NA CASSVRPDTQYF TGTGCCAGCAGCGTACGCCCGGATACGCAGTATTTT
TRBJ2-5 NA TRBV28 NA CASSFEPPGAFQETQYF TGTGCCAGCAGTTTCGAACCCCCAGGGGCATTCCAAGAGACCCAGTACTTC
TRBJ2-7 many TRBV7-6 TRBD1 CASSLAGQGAYEQYF TGTGCCAGCAGCTTAGCCGGACAGGGGGCCTACGAGCAGTACTTC
TRBJ2-1 few TRBV11-1 NA CASSLRLQNSDNEQFF TGTGCCAGCAGCCTAAGACTCCAAAATAGTGACAATGAGCAGTTCTTC
TRBJ2-1 many TRBV24-1 TRBD2 CATSESGSGSHNEQFF TGTGCCACCAGTGAGAGCGGGAGTGGATCCCACAATGAGCAGTTCTTC
TRBJ2-2 many TRBV11-2 NA CASSRTPNTGELFF TGTGCCAGCAGCCGGACGCCCAACACCGGGGAGCTGTTTTTT
TRBJ2-5 few TRBV30 TRBD2 CAWSALAGASQTQYF TGTGCCTGGAGCGCCCTAGCGGGAGCGTCCCAGACCCAGTACTTC
TRBJ2-3 many TRBV10-1 TRBD2 CASSGLASSTDTQYF TGCGCCAGCAGTGGACTAGCGAGTAGCACAGATACGCAGTATTTT
TRBJ2-3 few TRBV20-1 NA CSASISGPDTQYF TGCAGTGCTAGTATAAGCGGACCAGATACGCAGTATTTT
TRBJ2-5 many TRBV20-1 TRBD2 CSAGLAGLETQYF TGCAGTGCCGGGCTAGCGGGACTGGAGACCCAGTACTTC
TRBJ2-3 many TRBV19 NA CASSPRGAGTDTQYF TGTGCCAGTAGTCCTCGGGGGGCCGGGACAGATACGCAGTATTTT
TRBJ2-4 many TRBV20-1 TRBD2 CSARSRTSSKNIQYF TGCAGTGCTAGATCACGGACTAGCAGCAAAAACATTCAGTACTTC
TRBJ1-6 few TRBV12-3/TRBV12-4 NA CASSLRGTQNSPLHF TGTGCCAGCAGTTTACGGGGGACACAGAATTCACCCCTCCACTTT
TRBJ1-5 many TRBV20-1 NA CSASTLGNQPQHF TGCAGTGCTAGTACCCTGGGCAATCAGCCCCAGCATTTT
TRBJ2-1 many TRBV20-1 NA CSVSPGMDEQFF TGCAGTGTCTCACCAGGGATGGATGAGCAGTTCTTC
TRBJ2-3 NA TRBV4-2 NA CASSRAGSQGTDTQYF TGTGCCAGCAGCCGCGCTGGGTCACAGGGCACAGATACGCAGTATTTT
TRBJ2-1 NA TRBV4-1 TRBD2 CASSLELAGGYNEQFF TGCGCCAGCAGCCTAGAACTAGCGGGAGGCTACAATGAGCAGTTCTTC
TRBJ2-7 NA TRBV28 TRBD1 CASSYGTGAYEQYF TGTGCCAGCAGTTACGGAACAGGGGCCTACGAGCAGTACTTC
TRBJ1-1 many TRBV30 NA CAWSVMVLNTEAFF TGTGCCTGGAGTGTTATGGTATTGAACACTGAAGCTTTCTTT
TRBJ1-1 NA TRBV4-1 NA CASSQEPLADTEAFF TGCGCCAGCAGCCAAGAACCGTTGGCCGACACTGAAGCTTTCTTT
TRBJ2-5 many TRBV7-8 NA CASSLDPRGIADQETQYF TGTGCCAGCAGCTTAGACCCCCGTGGGATAGCGGACCAAGAGACCCAGTACTTC
TRBJ2-7 many TRBV11-2 TRBD2 CASSPQLAASYEQYF TGTGCCAGCAGCCCTCAACTAGCGGCGTCCTACGAGCAGTACTTC
TRBJ1-2 many TRBV12-3/TRBV12-4 TRBD1 CASSRDRGHGYTF TGTGCCAGCAGCCGAGACAGGGGGCATGGCTACACCTTC
TRBJ2-2 few TRBV4-2 NA CASSQDGTVPGELFF TGTGCCAGCAGCCAAGATGGCACAGTCCCCGGGGAGCTGTTTTTT
TRBJ2-1 NA TRBV11-3 TRBD2 CASSFSGSGRDEQFF TGTGCCAGCAGCTTTAGCGGGAGCGGGAGGGATGAGCAGTTCTTC
TRBJ2-1 many TRBV9 NA CASSSKTGTRYNEQFF TGTGCCAGCAGCTCGAAAACCGGGACCCGATACAATGAGCAGTTCTTC
TRBJ2-7 NA TRBV10-3 TRBD1 CAISGPGTGGYEQYF TGTGCCATCAGCGGGCCCGGGACAGGGGGGTACGAGCAGTACTTC
TRBJ2-7 NA TRBV5-1 TRBD2 CASSLGGSTYEQYF TGCGCCAGCAGCTTAGGCGGGAGTACATACGAGCAGTACTTC
TRBJ2-7 NA TRBV27 NA CASASTGSEQYF TGTGCCAGCGCATCTACAGGGTCCGAGCAGTACTTC
TRBJ2-7 NA TRBV10-3 NA CAIRPQGQGNEQYF TGTGCCATCAGACCGCAGGGGCAGGGGAACGAGCAGTACTTC
TRBJ2-7 NA TRBV12-3/TRBV12-4 TRBD2 CASTQGQLTSGRALSYEQYF TGTGCCAGCACCCAAGGACAGCTGACTAGCGGGAGGGCCCTATCCTACGAGCAGTACTTC
TRBJ2-3 many TRBV3-1 NA CASSQDLSGARGDTQYF TGTGCCAGCAGCCAAGATCTCTCGGGAGCGCGGGGAGATACGCAGTATTTT
TRBJ2-5 many TRBV7-6 TRBD2 CASSSTSGSRLRKETQYF TGTGCCAGCAGCTCGACTAGCGGGAGCCGCCTGAGGAAAGAGACCCAGTACTTC
TRBJ2-7 few TRBV4-1 NA CASCQGRDWKTYEQYF TGCGCCAGCTGCCAGGGGAGGGACTGGAAGACCTACGAGCAGTACTTC
TRBJ2-7 NA TRBV12-3/TRBV12-4 TRBD2 CASSPGTSGSPSYEQYF TGTGCCAGCAGTCCGGGGACTAGCGGGTCCCCATCCTACGAGCAGTACTTC
TRBJ2-5 few TRBV6-5 TRBD1 CASSRDRKETQYF TGTGCCAGCAGCCGGGACAGGAAAGAGACCCAGTACTTC
TRBJ1-1 many TRBV29-1 TRBD1 CSVNRGLDTEAFF TGCAGCGTTAACAGGGGGCTGGACACTGAAGCTTTCTTT
TRBJ2-3 many TRBV30 NA CAWSFGRRTDTQYF TGTGCCTGGAGCTTCGGACGTCGCACAGATACGCAGTATTTT
TRBJ2-1 many TRBV27 TRBD1 CASSSLTGAYNEQFF TGTGCCAGCAGTTCTTTGACAGGGGCGTACAATGAGCAGTTCTTC
TRBJ2-7 NA TRBV5-5 TRBD2 CASSLDGLAGDEQYF TGTGCCAGCAGCTTGGATGGGCTAGCGGGCGACGAGCAGTACTTC
TRBJ2-1 NA TRBV28 TRBD2 CASSAGGPINEQFF TGTGCCAGCTCCGCGGGAGGGCCCATCAATGAGCAGTTCTTC